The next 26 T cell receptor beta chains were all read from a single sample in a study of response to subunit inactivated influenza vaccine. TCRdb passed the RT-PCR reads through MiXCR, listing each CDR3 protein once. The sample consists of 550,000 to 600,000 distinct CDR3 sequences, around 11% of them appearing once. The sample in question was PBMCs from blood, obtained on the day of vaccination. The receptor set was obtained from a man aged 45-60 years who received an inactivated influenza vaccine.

The CDR3 sequence: CAIKRDRQNGQYF. The CDR3 coding sequence is TGTGCCATCAAACGGGACAGGCAAAATGGGCAGTACTTC. J is TRBJ2-7 and V is TRBV10-3; 8 bases match TRBD1. This CDR3 contains 13 residues. V was pared by 7 bases and J by 9 bases, with 11 bases of the junction left unmatched. Germline CDR1 and CDR2: ENHRY and SYGVKD.

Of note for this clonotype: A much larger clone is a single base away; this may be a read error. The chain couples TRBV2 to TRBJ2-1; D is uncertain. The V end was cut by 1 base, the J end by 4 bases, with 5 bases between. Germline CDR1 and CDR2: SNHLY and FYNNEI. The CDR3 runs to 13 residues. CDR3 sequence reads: CASSEGNYNEQFF. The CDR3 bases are TGTGCCAGCAGTGAAGGCAATTACAATGAGCAGTTCTTC.

The CDR3 is CASSPSQLGNQPQHF. The CDR3 nucleotides read TGTGCCAGCAGCCCCAGCCAGTTAGGCAATCAGCCCCAGCATTTT. The chain uses TRBV6-1 and TRBJ1-5; D is unresolved. CDR3 length: 15 amino acids. Looked up from germline, CDR1 is MNHNS and CDR2 is SASEGT. The V and J ends lost 6 bases and 2 bases respectively, with 14 bases between them.

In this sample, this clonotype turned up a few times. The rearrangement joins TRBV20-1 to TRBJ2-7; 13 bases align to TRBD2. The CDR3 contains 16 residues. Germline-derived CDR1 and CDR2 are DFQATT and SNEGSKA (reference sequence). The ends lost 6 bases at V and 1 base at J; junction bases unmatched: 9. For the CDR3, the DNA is TGCAGTGCGCCGAATCCGGGACTAGCGGGATCCTACGAGCAGTACTTC. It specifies CSAPNPGLAGSYEQYF.

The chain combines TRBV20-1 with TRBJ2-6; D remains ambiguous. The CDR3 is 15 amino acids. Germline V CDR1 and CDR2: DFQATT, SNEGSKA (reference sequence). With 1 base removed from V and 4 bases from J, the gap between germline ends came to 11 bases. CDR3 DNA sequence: TGCAGTGCTAGAGCTCCTCGCTTGGGGGCCAACGTCCTGACTTTC. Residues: CSARAPRLGANVLTF.

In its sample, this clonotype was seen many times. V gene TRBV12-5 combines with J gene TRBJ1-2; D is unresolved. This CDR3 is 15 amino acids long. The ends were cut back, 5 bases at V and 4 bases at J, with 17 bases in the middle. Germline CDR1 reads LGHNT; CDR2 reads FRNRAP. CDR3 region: CASGLSRGRIYGYTF. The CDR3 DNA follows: TGTGCTAGTGGTCTGAGTAGAGGTCGCATCTATGGCTACACCTTC.

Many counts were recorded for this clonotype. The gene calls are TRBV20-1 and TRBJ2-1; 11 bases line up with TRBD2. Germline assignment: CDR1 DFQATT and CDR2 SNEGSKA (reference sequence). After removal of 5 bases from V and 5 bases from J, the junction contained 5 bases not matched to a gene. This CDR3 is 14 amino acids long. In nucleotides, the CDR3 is TGCAGTGCTGTTAGCGGGAGGGCCCACAATGAGCAGTTCTTC. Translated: CSAVSGRAHNEQFF.

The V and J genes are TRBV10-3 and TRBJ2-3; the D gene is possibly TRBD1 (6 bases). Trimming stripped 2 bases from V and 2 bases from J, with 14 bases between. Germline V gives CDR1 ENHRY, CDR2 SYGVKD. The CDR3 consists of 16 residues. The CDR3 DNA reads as TGTGCCATCAGTGAGCGGATTCGGGACAACACAGATACGCAGTATTTT. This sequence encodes CAISERIRDNTDTQYF.

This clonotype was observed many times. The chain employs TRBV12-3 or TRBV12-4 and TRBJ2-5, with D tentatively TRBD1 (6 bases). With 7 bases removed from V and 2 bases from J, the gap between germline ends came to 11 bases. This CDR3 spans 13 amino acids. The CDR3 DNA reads TGTGCCAGCAAAGGCCAGGGGCAAGAGACCCAGTACTTC. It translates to CASKGQGQETQYF.

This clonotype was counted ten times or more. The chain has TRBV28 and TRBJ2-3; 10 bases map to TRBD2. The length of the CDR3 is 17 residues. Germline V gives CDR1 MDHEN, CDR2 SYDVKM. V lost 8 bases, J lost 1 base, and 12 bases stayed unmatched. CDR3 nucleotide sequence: TGTGCCAGCCTTCTAGCGGGAGTCGCGGTCGGCACAGATACGCAGTATTTT. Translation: CASLLAGVAVGTDTQYF.

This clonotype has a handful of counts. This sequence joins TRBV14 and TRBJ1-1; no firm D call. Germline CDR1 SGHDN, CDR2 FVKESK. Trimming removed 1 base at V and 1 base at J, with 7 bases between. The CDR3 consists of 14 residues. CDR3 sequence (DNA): TGTGCCAGCAGCCAAGTTCCGGGGAACACTGAAGCTTTCTTT. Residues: CASSQVPGNTEAFF. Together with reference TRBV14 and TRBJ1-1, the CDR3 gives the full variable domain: EAGVTQFPSHSVIEKGQTVTLRCDPISGHDNLYWYRRVMGKEIKFLLHFVKESKQDESGMPNNRFLAERTGGTYSTLKVQPAELEDSGVYFCASSQVPGNTEAFFGQGTRLTVV.

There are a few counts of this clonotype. The CDR3 DNA sequence: TGTGCCAGCAGCCGTGCGGGGACGGTAAACAATGAGCAGTTCTTC. Residues: CASSRAGTVNNEQFF. The chain carries TRBV6-1 and TRBJ2-1; D might be TRBD2 (6 bases). Germline CDR1 is MNHNS and CDR2 is SASEGT. Trimming took 6 bases from V and 5 from J, leaving 17 bases between them. The CDR3 sequence is 15 residues long.

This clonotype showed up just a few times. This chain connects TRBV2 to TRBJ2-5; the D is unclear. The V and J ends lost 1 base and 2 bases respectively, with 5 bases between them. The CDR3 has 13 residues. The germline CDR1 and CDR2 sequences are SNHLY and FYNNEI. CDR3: CASSEGLQETQYF. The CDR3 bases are TGTGCCAGCAGTGAAGGTCTTCAAGAGACCCAGTACTTC.

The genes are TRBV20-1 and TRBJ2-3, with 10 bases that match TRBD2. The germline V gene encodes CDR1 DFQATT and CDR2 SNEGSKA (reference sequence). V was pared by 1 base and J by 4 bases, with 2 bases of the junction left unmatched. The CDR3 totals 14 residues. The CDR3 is CSARGLAGSDTQYF. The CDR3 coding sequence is TGCAGTGCTAGAGGACTAGCGGGCTCAGATACGCAGTATTTT.

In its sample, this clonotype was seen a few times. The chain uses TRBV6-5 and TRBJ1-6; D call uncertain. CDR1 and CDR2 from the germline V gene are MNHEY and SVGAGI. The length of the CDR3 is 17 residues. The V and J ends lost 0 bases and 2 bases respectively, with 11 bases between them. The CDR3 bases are TGTGCCAGCAGTTACTCGACGGGAGGCGCCTATAATTCACCCCTCCACTTT. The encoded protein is CASSYSTGGAYNSPLHF.

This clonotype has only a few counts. CDR3 residues: CAWNRDGYGYTF. DNA for the CDR3: TGTGCCTGGAACCGGGACGGCTATGGCTACACCTTC. The J gene is TRBJ1-2, the V gene TRBV30; perhaps TRBD1 as D (5 bases). CDR1 and CDR2 (germline): GTSNPN, SVGIG (reference sequence). This CDR3 is built from 12 residues. Trimming shortened V by 4 bases and J by 4 bases, and 10 bases separated the two germline ends. The full variable domain, completed using reference TRBV30 and TRBJ1-2, is SQTIHQWPATLVQPVGSPLSLECTVEGTSNPNLYWYRQAAGRGLQLLFYSVGIGQISSEVPQNLSASRPQDRQFILSSKKLLLSDSGFYLCAWNRDGYGYTFGSGTRLTVV.

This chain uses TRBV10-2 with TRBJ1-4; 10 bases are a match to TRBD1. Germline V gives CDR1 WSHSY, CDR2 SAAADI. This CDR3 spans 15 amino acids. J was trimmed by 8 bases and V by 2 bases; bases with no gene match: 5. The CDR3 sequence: CASSEPGQGTEKLFF. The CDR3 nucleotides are TGCGCCAGCAGTGAGCCGGGACAGGGGACGGAAAAACTGTTTTTT.

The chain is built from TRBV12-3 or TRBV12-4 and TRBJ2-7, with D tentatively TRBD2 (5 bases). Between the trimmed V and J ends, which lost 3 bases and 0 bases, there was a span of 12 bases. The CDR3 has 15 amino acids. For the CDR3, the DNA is TGTGCCAGCAGTTTCACGGGCGGGTTCTCCTACGAGCAGTACTTC. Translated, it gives CASSFTGGFSYEQYF.

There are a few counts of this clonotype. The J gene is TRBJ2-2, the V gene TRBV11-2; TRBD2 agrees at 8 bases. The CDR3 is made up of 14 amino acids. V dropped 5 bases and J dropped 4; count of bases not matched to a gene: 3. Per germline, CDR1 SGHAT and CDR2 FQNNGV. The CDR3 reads CASSGTSFTGELFF. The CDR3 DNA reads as TGTGCCAGCAGCGGGACTAGTTTCACCGGGGAGCTGTTTTTT.

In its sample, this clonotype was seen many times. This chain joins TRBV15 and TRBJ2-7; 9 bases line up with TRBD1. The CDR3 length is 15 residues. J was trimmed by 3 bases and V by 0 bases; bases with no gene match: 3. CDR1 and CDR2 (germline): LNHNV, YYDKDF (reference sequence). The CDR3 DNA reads TGTGCCACCAGCAGAGATAAGGGACAGGGCTACGAGCAGTACTTC. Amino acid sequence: CATSRDKGQGYEQYF. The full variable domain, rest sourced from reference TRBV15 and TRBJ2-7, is DAMVIQNPRYQVTQFGKPVTLSCSQTLNHNVMYWYQQKSSQAPKLLFHYYDKDFNNEADTPDNFQSRRPNTSFCFLDIRSPGLGDTAMYLCATSRDKGQGYEQYFGPGTRLTVT.

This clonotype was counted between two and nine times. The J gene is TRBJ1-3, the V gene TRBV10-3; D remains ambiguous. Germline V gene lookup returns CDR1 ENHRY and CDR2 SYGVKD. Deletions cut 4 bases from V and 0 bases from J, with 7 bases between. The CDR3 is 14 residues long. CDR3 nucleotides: TGTGCCATCAGTGCTGTGGGCTCTGGAAACACCATATATTTT. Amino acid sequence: CAISAVGSGNTIYF.

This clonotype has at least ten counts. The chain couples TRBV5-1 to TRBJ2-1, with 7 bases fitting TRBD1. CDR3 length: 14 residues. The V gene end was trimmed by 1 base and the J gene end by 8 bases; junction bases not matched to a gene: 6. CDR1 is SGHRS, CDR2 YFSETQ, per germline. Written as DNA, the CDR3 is TGCGCCAGCAGCTTGACAGGGGCCCGGGATGAGCAGTTCTTC. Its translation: CASSLTGARDEQFF.

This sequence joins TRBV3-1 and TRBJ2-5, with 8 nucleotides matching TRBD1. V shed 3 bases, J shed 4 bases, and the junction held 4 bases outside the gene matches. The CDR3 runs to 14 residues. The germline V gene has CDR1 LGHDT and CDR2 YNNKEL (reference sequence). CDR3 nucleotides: TGTGCCAGCAGCCACAGGGGGCAGGGAGAGACCCAGTACTTC. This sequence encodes CASSHRGQGETQYF.

The CDR3 DNA is TGTGCCAGCAGCTCAGGAGTCGCAGGGGGTAGCTACGAGCAGTACTTC. It is translated as CASSSGVAGGSYEQYF. The chain combines TRBV13 with TRBJ2-7, with 7 bases lining up with TRBD1. V gave up 4 bases and J gave up 3 bases; unmatched junction bases: 12. The CDR3 sequence is 16 residues long. Germline CDR1 is PRHDT and CDR2 is FYEKMQ (reference sequence).

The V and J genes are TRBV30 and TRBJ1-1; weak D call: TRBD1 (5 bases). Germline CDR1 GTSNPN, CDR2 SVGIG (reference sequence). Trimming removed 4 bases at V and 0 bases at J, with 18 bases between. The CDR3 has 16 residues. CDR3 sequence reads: CAWTWTPWGMNTEAFF. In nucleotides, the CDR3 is TGTGCCTGGACCTGGACCCCTTGGGGGATGAACACTGAAGCTTTCTTT.

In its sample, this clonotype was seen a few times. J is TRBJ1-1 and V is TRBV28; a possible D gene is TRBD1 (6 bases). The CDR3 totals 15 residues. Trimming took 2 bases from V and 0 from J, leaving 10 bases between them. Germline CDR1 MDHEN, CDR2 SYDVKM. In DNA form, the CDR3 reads TGTGCCAGCAGTTTAGGAGGGGGGGTGAACACTGAAGCTTTCTTT. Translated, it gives CASSLGGGVNTEAFF.